These 6 T cell receptor beta chains were all obtained from the same sample, sequenced in a study of T cell repertoires in cytomegalovirus infection. TCRdb used MiXCR to reprocess the reads, holding one entry per CDR3 protein. The data show hundreds of thousands of distinct CDR3 sequences, more than 30% seen once. No antigen is known for these receptors. Sequencing was performed on cultured PBMCs, taken from culture after CMV antigen stimulation. All receptors come from a human donor in good health (CMV status not recorded). Some clones in this sample may be carry-over from other donors' samples.

There are a few counts of this clonotype. The chain has TRBV7-2 and TRBJ2-3; D could derive from TRBD1 or TRBD2 (7 bases each). The CDR3 runs to 13 residues. Trimming took off 4 bases at V and 9 bases at J, with 14 bases between the two ends. Germline CDR1 and CDR2: SGHTA and FQGNSA. This CDR3 reads CASSSSGQDTQYF. The CDR3 DNA follows: TGTGCCAGCAGCTCTAGCGGACAGGACACGCAGTATTTT.

Note on this clonotype: One end of the junction is discordant with germline, which a read error may explain. This chain uses TRBV12-3 or TRBV12-4 with TRBJ1-1; D gene uncertain. This CDR3 has 14 amino acids. The chain's CDR3 is CASSFGEGYTEASF. CDR3 coding DNA: TGTGCCAGCAGTTTCGGGGAAGGGTACACTGAAGCTTCCTTT.

This clonotype has more than one count but fewer than ten. The J gene is TRBJ1-1, the V gene TRBV19; D remains unclear. Trimming cost V 7 bases and J 1 base, with 13 bases left between them. CDR1 is LNHDA and CDR2 is SQIVND in the germline V gene (reference sequence). CDR3 length equals 14 residues. CDR3 coding DNA: TGTGCCAGTACAGCGGGTTCCTCGAACACTGAAGCTTTCTTT. Its translation: CASTAGSSNTEAFF.

The V gene is TRBV12-3 or TRBV12-4, the J gene TRBJ1-6; D gene ambiguous. The germline V and J ends were trimmed by 5 bases and 6 bases, with 11 bases remaining between them. The CDR3 loop spans 14 amino acids. CDR3 nucleotide sequence: TGTGCCAGCAGTCTAGAGGCCATTAATTCACCCCTCCACTTT. Amino acid sequence: CASSLEAINSPLHF.

The sample holds a few counts of this clonotype. The DNA for the CDR3 is TGTGCCAGCAGCTGGGGGGGGCATGGCTACAATGAGCAGTTCTTC. This encodes CASSWGGHGYNEQFF. V and J are TRBV5-6 and TRBJ2-1, with D possibly TRBD2 on 7 matching bases. CDR1 is SGHDT and CDR2 is YYEEEE in the germline V gene. The germline V and J ends were trimmed by 3 bases and 3 bases, with 13 bases remaining between them. This CDR3 has 15 residues.

This clonotype was counted ten times or more. The rearrangement uses TRBV18 and TRBJ2-1, with TRBD2 matching over 10 bases. V was clipped by 0 bases and J by 5 bases; unmatched bases: 7. Germline assignment: CDR1 KGHSH and CDR2 LQKENI. The CDR3 has 17 residues. CDR3 amino acids: CASSPPASGRYDNEQFF. CDR3 nucleotide sequence: TGTGCCAGCTCACCACCGGCTAGCGGGAGATATGACAATGAGCAGTTCTTC.